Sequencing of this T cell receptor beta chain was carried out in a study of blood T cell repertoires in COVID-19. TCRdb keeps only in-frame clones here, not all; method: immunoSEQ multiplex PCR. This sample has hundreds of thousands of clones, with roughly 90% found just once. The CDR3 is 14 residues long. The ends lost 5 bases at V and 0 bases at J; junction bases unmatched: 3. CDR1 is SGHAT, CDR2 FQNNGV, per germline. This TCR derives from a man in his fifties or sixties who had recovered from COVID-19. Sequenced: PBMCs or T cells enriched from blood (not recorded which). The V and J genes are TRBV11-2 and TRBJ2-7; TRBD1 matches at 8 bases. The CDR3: CASSQGQGSYEQYF. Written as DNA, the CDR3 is TGTGCCAGCAGCCAAGGACAGGGCTCCTACGAGCAGTACTTC. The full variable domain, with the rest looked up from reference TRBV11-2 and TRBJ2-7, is EAGVAQSPRYKIIEKRQSVAFWCNPISGHATLYWYQQILGQGPKLLIQFQNNGVVDDSQLPKDRFSAERLKGVDSTLKIQPAKLEDSAVYLCASSQGQGSYEQYFGPGTRLTVT.